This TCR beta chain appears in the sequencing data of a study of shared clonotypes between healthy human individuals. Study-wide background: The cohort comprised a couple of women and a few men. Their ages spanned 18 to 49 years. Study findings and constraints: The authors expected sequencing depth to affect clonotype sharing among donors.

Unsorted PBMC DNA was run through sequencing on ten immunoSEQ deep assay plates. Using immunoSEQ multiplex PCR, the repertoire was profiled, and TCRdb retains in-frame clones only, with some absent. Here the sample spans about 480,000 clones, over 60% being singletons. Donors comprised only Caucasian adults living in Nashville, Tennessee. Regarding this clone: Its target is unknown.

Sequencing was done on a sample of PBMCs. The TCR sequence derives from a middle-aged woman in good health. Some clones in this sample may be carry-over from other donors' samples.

CDR3 loop: CASSPRGFVKETQYF. CDR3 sequence (DNA): TGTGCCAGCAGCCCGCGAGGCTTTGTAAAAGAGACCCAGTACTTC. The chain joins TRBV7-9 to TRBJ2-5; no clear D gene. Trimming cost V 5 bases and J 3 bases, with 16 bases left between them. Germline V lookup: CDR1 SEHNR, CDR2 FQNEAQ (reference sequence). The CDR3 loop spans 15 amino acids.